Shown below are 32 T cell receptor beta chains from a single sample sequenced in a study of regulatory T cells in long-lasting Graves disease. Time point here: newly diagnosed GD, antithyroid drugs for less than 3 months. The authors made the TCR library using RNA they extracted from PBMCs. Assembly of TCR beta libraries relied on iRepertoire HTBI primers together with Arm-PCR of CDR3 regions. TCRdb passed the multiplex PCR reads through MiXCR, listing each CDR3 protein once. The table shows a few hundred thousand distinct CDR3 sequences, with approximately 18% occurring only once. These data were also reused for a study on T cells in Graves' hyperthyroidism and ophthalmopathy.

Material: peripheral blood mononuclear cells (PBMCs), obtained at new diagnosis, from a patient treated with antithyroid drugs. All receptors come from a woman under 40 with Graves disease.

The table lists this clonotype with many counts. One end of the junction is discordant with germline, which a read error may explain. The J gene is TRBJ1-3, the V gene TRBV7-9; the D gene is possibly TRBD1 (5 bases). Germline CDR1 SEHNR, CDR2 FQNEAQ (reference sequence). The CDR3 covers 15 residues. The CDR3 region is CASSLAGGSGNTIYF. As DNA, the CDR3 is TGCGCCAGCAGCTTGGCGGGGGGCTCTGGAAACACCATATATTTT.

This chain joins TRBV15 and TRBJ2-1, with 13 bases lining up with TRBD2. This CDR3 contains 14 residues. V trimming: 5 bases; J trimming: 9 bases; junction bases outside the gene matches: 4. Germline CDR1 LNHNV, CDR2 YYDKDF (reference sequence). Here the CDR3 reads CATSALAGGCEQFF. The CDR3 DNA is TGTGCCACCAGCGCACTAGCGGGAGGGTGTGAGCAGTTCTTC.

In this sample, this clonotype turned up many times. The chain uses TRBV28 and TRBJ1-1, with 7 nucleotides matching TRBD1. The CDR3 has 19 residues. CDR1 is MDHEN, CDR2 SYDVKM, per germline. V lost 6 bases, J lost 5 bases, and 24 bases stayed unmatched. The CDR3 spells CASSLPRDKTGRVKTEAFF. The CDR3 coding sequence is TGTGCCAGCAGCCTCCCCCGCGACAAGACAGGGAGGGTTAAGACTGAAGCTTTCTTT.

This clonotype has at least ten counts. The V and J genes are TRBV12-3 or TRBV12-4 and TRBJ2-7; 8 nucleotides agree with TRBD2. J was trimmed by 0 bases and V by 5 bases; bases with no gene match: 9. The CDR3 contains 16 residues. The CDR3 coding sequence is TGTGCCAGCAGTCCCAAGGCGGGGGGCTACTCCTACGAGCAGTACTTC. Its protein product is CASSPKAGGYSYEQYF.

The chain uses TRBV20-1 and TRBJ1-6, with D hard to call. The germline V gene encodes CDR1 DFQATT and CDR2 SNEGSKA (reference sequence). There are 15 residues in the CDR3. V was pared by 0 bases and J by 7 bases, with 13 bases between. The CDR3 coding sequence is TGCAGTGCTAGAGATAGGGCAAGGCTAAATTCACCCCTCCACTTT. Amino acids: CSARDRARLNSPLHF.

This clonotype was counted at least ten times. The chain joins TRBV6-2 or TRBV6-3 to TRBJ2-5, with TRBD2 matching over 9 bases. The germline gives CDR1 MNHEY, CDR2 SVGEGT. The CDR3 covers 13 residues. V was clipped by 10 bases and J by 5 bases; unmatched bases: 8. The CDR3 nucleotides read TGTGCCACGGACGGGACTAGCTTTGAGACCCAGTACTTC. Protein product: CATDGTSFETQYF.

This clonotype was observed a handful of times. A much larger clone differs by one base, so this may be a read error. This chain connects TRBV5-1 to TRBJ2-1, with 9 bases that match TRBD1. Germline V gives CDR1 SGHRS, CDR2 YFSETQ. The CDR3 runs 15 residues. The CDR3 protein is CASSSGQGTYNEKFF. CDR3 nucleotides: TGCGCCAGCAGCTCGGGACAGGGAACCTACAATGAGAAGTTCTTC.

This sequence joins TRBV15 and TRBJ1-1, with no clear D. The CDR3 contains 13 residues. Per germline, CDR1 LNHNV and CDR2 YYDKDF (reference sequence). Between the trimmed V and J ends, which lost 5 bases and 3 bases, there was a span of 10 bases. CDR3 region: CATSELRYTEAFF. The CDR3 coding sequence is TGTGCCACCAGCGAACTCCGTTACACTGAAGCTTTCTTT.

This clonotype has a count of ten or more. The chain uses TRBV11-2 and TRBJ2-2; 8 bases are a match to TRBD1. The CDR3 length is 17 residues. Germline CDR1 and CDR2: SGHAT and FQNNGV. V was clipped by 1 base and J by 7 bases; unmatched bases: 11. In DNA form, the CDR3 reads TGTGCCAGCAGCTTAGTAGCCCGGACAGGGATTGTCGGGGAGCTGTTTTTT. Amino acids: CASSLVARTGIVGELFF.

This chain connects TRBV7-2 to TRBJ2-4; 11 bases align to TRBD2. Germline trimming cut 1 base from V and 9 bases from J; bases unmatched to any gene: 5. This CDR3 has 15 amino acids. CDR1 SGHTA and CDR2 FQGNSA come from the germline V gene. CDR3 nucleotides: TGTGCCAGCAGCTTAGGGGCCCTAGCGGGAGGCATTCAGTACTTC. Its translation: CASSLGALAGGIQYF.

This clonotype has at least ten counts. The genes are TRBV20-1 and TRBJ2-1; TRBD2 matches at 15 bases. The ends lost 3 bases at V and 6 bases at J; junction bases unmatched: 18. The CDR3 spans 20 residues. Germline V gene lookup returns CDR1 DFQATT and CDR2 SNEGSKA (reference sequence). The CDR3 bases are TGCAGTGCTAGGCGTGGGGGGGGACTAGCGGGGGGACTACTGGGCAATGAGCAGTTCTTC. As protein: CSARRGGGLAGGLLGNEQFF.

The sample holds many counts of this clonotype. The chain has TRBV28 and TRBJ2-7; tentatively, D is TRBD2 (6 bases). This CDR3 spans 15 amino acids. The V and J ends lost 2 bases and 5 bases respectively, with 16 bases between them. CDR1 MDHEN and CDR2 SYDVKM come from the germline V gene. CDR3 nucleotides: TGTGCCAGCAGTTTAGGCGGGGCAAGGAAGGACGAGCAGTACTTC. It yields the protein CASSLGGARKDEQYF.

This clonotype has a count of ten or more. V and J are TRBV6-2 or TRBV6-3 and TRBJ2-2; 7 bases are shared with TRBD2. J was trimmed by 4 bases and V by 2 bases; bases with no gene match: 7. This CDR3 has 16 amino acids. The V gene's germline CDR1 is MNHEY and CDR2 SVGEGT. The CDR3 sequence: CASSYSGTPATGELFF. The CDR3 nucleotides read TGTGCCAGCAGTTACAGCGGGACCCCAGCCACCGGGGAGCTGTTTTTT.

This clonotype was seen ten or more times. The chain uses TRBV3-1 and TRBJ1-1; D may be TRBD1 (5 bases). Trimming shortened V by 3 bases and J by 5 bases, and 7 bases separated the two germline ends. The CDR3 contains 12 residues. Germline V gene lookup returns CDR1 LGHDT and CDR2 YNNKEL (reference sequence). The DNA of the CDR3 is TGTGCCAGCAGCCACTGGGGGACTGAAGCTTTCTTT. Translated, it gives CASSHWGTEAFF.

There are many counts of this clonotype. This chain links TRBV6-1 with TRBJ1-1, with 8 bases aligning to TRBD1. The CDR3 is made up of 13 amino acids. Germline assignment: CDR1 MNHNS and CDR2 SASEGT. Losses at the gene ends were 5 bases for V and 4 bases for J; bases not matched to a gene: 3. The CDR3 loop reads CASSRTGLTEAFF. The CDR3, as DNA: TGTGCCAGCAGTCGGACAGGGCTCACTGAAGCTTTCTTT.

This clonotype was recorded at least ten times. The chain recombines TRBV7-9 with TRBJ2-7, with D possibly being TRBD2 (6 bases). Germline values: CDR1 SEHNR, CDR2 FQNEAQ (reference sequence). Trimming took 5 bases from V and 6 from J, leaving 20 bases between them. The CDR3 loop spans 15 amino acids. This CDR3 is CASSPPGTSKGEQYF. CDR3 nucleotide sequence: TGTGCCAGCAGCCCGCCCGGGACTTCGAAGGGCGAGCAGTACTTC.

DNA of the CDR3: TGTGCCAGCAGTCCCTACCCCAGCGGGAGTAGTCCGGGGGAGCAGTACTTC. Protein sequence: CASSPYPSGSSPGEQYF. This chain connects TRBV28 to TRBJ2-7; 8 bases are a match to TRBD2. CDR1 and CDR2 from the germline V gene are MDHEN and SYDVKM. This CDR3 contains 17 residues. Trimming cost V 5 bases and J 7 bases; bases outside gene matches: 19.

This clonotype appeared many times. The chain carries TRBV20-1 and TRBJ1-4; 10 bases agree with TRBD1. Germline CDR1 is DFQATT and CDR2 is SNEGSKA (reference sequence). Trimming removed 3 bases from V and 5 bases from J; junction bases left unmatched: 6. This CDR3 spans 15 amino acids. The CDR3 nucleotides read TGCAGTGCTAGTGATCGGGGACAGGGGAATGAAAAACTGTTTTTT. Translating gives CSASDRGQGNEKLFF.

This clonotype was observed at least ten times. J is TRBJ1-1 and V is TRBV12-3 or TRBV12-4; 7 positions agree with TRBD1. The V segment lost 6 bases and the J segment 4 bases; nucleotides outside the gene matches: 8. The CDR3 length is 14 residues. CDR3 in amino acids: CASRPGGVGTEAFF. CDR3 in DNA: TGTGCCAGCAGACCAGGGGGTGTCGGCACTGAAGCTTTCTTT.

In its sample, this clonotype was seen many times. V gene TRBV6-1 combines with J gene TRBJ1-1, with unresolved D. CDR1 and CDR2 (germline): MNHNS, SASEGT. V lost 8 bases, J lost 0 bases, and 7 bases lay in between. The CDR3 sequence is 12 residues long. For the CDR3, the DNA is TGTGCCAGCTTGACGGTGAACACTGAAGCTTTCTTT. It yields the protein CASLTVNTEAFF.

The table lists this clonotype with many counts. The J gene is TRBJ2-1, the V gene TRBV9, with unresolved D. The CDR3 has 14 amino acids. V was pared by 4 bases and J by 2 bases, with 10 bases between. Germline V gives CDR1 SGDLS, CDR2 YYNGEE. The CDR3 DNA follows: TGTGCCAGCAGCCCGGCGGCACCCTACAATGAGCAGTTCTTC. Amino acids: CASSPAAPYNEQFF.

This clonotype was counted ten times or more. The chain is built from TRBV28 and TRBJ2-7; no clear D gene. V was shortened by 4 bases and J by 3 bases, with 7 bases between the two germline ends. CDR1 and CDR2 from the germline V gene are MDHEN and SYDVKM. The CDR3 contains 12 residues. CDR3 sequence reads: CASSYESYEQYF. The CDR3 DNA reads TGTGCCAGCAGTTATGAGAGCTACGAGCAGTACTTC.

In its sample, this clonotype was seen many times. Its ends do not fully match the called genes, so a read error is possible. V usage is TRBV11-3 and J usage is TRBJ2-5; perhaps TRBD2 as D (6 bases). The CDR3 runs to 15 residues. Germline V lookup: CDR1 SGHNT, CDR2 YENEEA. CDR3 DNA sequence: TGTGCCAGCAGGTTAGCGGTTAAGGGGAGAGAGACCCAGTACTTC. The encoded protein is CASRLAVKGRETQYF.

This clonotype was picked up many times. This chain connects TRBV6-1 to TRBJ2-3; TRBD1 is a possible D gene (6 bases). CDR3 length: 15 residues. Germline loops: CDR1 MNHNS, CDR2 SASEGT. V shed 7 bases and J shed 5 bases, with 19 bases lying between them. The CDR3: CASTKYAGAGDTQYF. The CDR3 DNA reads TGTGCCAGCACCAAATATGCAGGGGCCGGAGATACGCAGTATTTT.

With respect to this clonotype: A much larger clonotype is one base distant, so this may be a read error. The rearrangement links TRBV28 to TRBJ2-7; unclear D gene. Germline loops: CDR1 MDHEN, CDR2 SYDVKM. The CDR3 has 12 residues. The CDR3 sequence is CASRQSSHEQYF. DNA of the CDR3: TGTGCCAGCAGGCAGAGCTCCCACGAGCAGTACTTC.

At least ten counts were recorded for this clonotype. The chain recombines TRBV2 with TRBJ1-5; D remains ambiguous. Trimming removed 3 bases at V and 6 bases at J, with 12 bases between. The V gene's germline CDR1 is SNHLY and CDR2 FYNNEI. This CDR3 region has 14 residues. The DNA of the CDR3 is TGTGCCAGCAGTGACGGAGACCCTTTTCAGCCCCAGCATTTT. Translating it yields CASSDGDPFQPQHF. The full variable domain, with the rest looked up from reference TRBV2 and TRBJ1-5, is EPEVTQTPSHQVTQMGQEVILRCVPISNHLYFYWYRQILGQKVEFLVSFYNNEISEKSEIFDDQFSVERPDGSNFTLKIRSTKLEDSAMYFCASSDGDPFQPQHFGDGTRLSIL.

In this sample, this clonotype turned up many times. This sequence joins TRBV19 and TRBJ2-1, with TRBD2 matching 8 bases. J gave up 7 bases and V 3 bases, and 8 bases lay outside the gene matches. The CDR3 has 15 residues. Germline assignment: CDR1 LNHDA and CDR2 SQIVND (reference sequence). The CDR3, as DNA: TGTGCCAGTAGTATTCGGGAGGGCCTCGGGAATGAGCAGTTCTTC. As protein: CASSIREGLGNEQFF.

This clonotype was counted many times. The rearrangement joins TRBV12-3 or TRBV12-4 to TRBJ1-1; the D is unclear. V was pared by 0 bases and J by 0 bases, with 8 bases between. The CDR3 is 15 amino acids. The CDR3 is CASSLAGSVNTEAFF. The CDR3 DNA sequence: TGTGCCAGCAGTTTAGCGGGGAGCGTGAACACTGAAGCTTTCTTT.

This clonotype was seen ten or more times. CDR3 sequence reads: CASRTGFDTEAFF. The CDR3 region has the DNA TGTGCCAGTAGGACGGGTTTCGACACTGAAGCTTTCTTT. The chain couples TRBV19 to TRBJ1-1; no clear D gene. The CDR3 has 13 residues. V lost 6 bases and J 3 bases, leaving 11 bases between the germline ends. The germline V gene encodes CDR1 LNHDA and CDR2 SQIVND (reference sequence).

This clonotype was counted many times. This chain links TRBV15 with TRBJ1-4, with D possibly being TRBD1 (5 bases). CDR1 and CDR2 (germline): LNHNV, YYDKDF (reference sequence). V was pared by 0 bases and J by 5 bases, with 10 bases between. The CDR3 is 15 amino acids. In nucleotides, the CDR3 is TGTGCCACCAGCAGAGATCGGGCAGGGAATGAAAAACTGTTTTTT. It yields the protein CATSRDRAGNEKLFF.

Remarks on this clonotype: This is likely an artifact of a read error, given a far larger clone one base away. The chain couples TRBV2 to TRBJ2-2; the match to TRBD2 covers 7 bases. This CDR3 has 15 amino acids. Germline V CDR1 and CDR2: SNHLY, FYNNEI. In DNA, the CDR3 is TGTGCCAGCAGCCTCGGGGGGACGAACACCGGGGAGATGTTTTTT. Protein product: CASSLGGTNTGEMFF.

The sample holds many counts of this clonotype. This CDR3 reads CASSSLGATDTQYF. CDR3 DNA: TGTGCCAGCAGCTCATTGGGCGCCACAGATACGCAGTATTTT. The chain has TRBV11-3 and TRBJ2-3; D is unclear. The CDR3 loop spans 14 amino acids. V was clipped by 4 bases and J by 2 bases, with 10 bases between them. Per the germline V gene, CDR1 is SGHNT and CDR2 is YENEEA.